A single sample gave rise to the 7 T cell receptor beta chains below, sequenced in a study of T-cell reconstitution after alpha-beta-depleted transplantation in children (TCRdb year 2016). The treatment or condition label corresponds to: allogeneic hematopoietic cell transplantation with graft depleted of TCRalphabeta T cells and CD19 B cells. Libraries were prepared through PCR. Instrument used: Illumina HiSeq 2500. TCR library preparation used molecular barcoding, with unique molecular identifiers applied to normalize quantification of the TCRbeta repertoire. TCRdb reprocessing: public reads trimmed at Q25 with fastp, clones called with MiXCR, in-frame beta chains kept. Each CDR3 protein gets just one entry, which takes the most common genes and DNA from the rows behind it. This sample holds hundreds of thousands of distinct CDR3 sequences; roughly 13% were observed only once. Clones ranked in the top ten supply around 2.2% of the sample.

The sample consisted of PBMCs, mostly from graft donor cells, taken 360 days after TCRalphabeta/CD19-depleted stem cell transplant. The receptor source for this set is a male patient between 5 and 17 years old who had a stem cell transplant for acute myeloid leukemia, so the T cells may come from the graft donor.

This clonotype has a handful of counts. The rearrangement joins TRBV7-2 to TRBJ1-1; 7 nucleotides line up with TRBD1. The trim removed 5 bases at V and 10 bases at J, leaving 7 bases unmatched. There are 12 residues in the CDR3. Germline assignment: CDR1 SGHTA and CDR2 FQGNSA. As DNA, the CDR3 is TGTGCCAGCAGCCATTGGGGGACAGTAGCTTTCTTT. As protein: CASSHWGTVAFF.

This clonotype was counted a few times. The CDR3 bases are TGCAGCTTCCACGACGGGGTCCTACACAATGAGCAGTTCTTC. This encodes CSFHDGVLHNEQFF. The J gene is TRBJ2-1, the V gene TRBV29-1; a possible D gene is TRBD2 (5 bases). Germline CDR1 SQVTM, CDR2 ANQGSEA. V was shortened by 8 bases and J by 5 bases, with 19 bases between the two germline ends. The CDR3 length is 14 residues.

This clonotype was observed a few times. The rearrangement uses TRBV24-1 and TRBJ2-1, with 11 bases matching TRBD2. Unmatched junction bases numbered 11, after V lost 1 base and J lost 4 bases. In germline, CDR1 is KGHDR, CDR2 SFDVKD. CDR3 length: 19 residues. The CDR3: CATSDLPRLAGKEYNEQFF. Written as DNA, the CDR3 is TGTGCCACCAGTGATTTACCCCGACTAGCGGGAAAGGAATACAATGAGCAGTTCTTC.

This clonotype was detected many times. The chain couples TRBV5-1 to TRBJ2-1; 13 positions match TRBD2. The trim removed 4 bases at V and 8 bases at J, leaving 6 bases unmatched. This CDR3 region has 15 residues. Germline CDR1 is SGHRS and CDR2 is YFSETQ. The CDR3 region is CASSVGLAGRDEQFF. CDR3 nucleotides: TGCGCCAGCAGCGTGGGACTAGCGGGGAGGGATGAGCAGTTCTTC.

V gene TRBV20-1 combines with J gene TRBJ1-5; possibly TRBD1 for D (5 bases). Germline V gene sequence: CDR1 DFQATT, CDR2 SNEGSKA (reference sequence). The CDR3 totals 16 residues. The V gene lost 1 base and the J gene lost 4 bases, with 17 bases spanning the gap. CDR3 DNA sequence: TGCAGTGCTAGAGGAGCCCGACGGGGCGCGAATCAGCCCCAGCATTTT. Translation: CSARGARRGANQPQHF.

The chain carries TRBV21-1 and TRBJ2-5. TRBV21-1 corresponds to a pseudogene. The CDR3 covers 13 residues. CDR3 nucleotide sequence: TGTGCCAGCAGCAAAAGCAAGCTAGAGGCCCAGTACTTC. Translated: CASSKSKLEAQYF.

This clonotype occurred a few times. DNA for the CDR3: TGTGCCAGCAGTTACAGCGCGGACAGGGTCTACAATGAGCAGTTCTTC. It specifies CASSYSADRVYNEQFF. This chain uses TRBV6-5 with TRBJ2-1; 8 bases match TRBD1. Germline assignment: CDR1 MNHEY and CDR2 SVGAGI. The CDR3 contains 16 residues. Unmatched junction bases numbered 6, after V lost 2 bases and J lost 3 bases.